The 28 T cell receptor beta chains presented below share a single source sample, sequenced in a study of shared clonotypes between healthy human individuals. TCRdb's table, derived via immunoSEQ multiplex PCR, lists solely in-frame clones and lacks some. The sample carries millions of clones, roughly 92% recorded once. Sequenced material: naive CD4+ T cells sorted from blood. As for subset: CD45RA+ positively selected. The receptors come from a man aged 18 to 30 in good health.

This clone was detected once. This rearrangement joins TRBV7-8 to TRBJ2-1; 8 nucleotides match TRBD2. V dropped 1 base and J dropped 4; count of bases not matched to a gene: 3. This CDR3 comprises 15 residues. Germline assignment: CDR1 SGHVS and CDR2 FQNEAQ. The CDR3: CASSLVTSGYNEQFF. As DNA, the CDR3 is TGTGCCAGCAGCTTAGTAACTAGCGGATACAATGAGCAGTTCTTC.

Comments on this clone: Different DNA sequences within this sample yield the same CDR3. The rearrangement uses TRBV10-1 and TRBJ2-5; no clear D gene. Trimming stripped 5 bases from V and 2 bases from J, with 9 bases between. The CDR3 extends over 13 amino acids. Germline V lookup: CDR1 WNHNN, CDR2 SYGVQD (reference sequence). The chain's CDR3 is CASSPSGQETQYF. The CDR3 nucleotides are TGCGCCAGCAGTCCGTCTGGACAAGAGACCCAGTACTTC.

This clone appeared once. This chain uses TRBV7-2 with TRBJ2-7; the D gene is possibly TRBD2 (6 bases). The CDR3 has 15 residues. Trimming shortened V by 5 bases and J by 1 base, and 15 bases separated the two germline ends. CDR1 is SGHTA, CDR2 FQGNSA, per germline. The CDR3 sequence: CASSKGREPSYEQYF. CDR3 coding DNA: TGTGCCAGCAGCAAGGGACGGGAGCCATCCTACGAGCAGTACTTC.

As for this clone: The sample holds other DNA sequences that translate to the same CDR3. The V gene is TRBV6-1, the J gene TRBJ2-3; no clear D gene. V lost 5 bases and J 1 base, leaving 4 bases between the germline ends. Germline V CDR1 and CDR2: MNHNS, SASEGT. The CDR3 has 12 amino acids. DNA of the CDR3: TGTGCCAGCAGTCCAGGCACAGATACGCAGTATTTT. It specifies CASSPGTDTQYF.

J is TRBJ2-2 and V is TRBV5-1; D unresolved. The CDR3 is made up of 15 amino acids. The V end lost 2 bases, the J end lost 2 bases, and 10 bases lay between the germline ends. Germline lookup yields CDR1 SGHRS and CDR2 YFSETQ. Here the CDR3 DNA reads TGCGCCAGCAGCTTAGAGGTCTCCAACACCGGGGAGCTGTTTTTT. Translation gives CASSLEVSNTGELFF.

CDR3 nucleotide sequence: TGTGCCAGCAGTGATGAGCAGGGGGCCTATGGCTACACCTTC. The encoded protein is CASSDEQGAYGYTF. This chain joins TRBV2 and TRBJ1-2; 8 positions agree with TRBD1. After removal of 3 bases from V and 4 bases from J, the junction contained 4 bases not matched to a gene. CDR3 size: 14 residues. Germline V CDR1 and CDR2: SNHLY, FYNNEI.

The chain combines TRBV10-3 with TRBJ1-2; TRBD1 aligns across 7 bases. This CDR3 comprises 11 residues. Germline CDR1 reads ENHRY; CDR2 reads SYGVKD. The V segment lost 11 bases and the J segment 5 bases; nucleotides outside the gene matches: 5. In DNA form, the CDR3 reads TGTGCCGTCTCGACAGGGTATGGCTACACCTTC. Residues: CAVSTGYGYTF.

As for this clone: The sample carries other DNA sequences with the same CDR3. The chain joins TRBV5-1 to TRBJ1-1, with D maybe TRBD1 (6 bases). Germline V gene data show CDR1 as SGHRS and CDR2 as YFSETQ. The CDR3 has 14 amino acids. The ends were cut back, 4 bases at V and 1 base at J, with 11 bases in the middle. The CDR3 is CASSPRTANTEAFF. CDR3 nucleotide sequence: TGCGCCAGCAGCCCACGGACAGCGAACACTGAAGCTTTCTTT.

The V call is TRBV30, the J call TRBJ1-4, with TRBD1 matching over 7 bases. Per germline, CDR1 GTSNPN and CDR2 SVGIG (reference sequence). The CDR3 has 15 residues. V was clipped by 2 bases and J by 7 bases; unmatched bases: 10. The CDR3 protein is CAWSTGDRVIEKLFF. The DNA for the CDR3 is TGTGCCTGGAGTACGGGAGACAGGGTTATTGAAAAACTGTTTTTT.

CDR3 coding DNA: TGTGCCAGCGGGGTAGTAACCTACGAGCAGTACTTC. Its protein product is CASGVVTYEQYF. The rearrangement links TRBV28 to TRBJ2-7; D is unresolved. Germline CDR1 and CDR2: MDHEN and SYDVKM. The ends were cut back, 8 bases at V and 2 bases at J, with 10 bases in the middle. The CDR3 totals 12 residues.

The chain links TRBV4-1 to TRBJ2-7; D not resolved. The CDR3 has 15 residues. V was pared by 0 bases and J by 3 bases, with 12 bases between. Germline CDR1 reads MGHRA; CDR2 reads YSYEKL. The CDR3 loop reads CASSQEEGWDYEQYF. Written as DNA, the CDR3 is TGCGCCAGCAGCCAAGAGGAAGGGTGGGACTACGAGCAGTACTTC.

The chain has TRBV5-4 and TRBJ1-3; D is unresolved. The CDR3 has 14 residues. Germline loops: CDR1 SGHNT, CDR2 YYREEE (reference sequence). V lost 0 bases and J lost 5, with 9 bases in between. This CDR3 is CASSLGSARNTIYF. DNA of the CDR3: TGTGCCAGCAGCTTGGGGAGTGCTCGAAACACCATATATTTT.

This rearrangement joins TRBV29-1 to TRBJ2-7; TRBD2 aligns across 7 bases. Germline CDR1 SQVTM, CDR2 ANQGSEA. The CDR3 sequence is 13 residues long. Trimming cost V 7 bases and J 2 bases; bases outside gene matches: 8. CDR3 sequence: CSAWEGAPYEQYF. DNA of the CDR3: TGCAGCGCATGGGAGGGAGCCCCCTACGAGCAGTACTTC.

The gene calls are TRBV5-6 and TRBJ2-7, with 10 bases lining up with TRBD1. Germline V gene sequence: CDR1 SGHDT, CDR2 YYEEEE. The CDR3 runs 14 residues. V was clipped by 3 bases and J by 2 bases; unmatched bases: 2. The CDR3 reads CASSSGTGAYEQYF. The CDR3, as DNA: TGTGCCAGCAGCTCAGGGACAGGGGCCTACGAGCAGTACTTC.

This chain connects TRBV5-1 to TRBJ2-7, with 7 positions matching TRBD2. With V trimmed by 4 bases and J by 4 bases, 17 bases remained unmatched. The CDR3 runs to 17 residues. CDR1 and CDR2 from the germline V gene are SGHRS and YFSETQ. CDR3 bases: TGCGCCAGCAGCATGACCCCCGGGACTACCGGTGGGTACGAGCAGTACTTC. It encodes CASSMTPGTTGGYEQYF.

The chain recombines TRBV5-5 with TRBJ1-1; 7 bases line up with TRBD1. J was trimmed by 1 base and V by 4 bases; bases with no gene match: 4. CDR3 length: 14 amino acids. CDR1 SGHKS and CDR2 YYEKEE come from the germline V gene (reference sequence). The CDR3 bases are TGTGCCAGCAGCCCCTGGACAGGGAACACTGAAGCTTTCTTT. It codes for CASSPWTGNTEAFF.

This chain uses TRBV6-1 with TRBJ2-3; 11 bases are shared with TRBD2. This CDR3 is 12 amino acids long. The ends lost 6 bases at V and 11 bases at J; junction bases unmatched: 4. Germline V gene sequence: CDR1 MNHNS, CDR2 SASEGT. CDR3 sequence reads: CASSGLAGGQYF. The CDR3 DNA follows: TGTGCCAGCAGCGGTCTAGCGGGAGGGCAGTATTTT.

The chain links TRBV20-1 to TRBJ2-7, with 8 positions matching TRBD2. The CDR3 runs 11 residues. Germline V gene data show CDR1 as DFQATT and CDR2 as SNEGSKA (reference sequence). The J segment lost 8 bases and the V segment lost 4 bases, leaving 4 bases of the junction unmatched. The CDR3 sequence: CSATERGKQYF. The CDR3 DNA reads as TGCAGTGCTACAGAGCGGGGGAAGCAGTACTTC.

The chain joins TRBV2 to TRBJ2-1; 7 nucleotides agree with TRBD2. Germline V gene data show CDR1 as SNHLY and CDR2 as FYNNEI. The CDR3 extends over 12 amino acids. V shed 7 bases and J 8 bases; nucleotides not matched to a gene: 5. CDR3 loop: CASMRELYEQFF. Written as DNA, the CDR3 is TGTGCCAGCATGCGGGAGTTATATGAGCAGTTCTTC.

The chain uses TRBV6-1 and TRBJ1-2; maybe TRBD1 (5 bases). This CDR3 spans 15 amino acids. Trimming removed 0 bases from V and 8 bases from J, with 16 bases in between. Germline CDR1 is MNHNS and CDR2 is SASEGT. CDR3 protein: CASSEAGRGEGGYTF. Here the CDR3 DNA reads TGTGCCAGCAGTGAAGCTGGCAGAGGGGAGGGGGGCTACACCTTC.

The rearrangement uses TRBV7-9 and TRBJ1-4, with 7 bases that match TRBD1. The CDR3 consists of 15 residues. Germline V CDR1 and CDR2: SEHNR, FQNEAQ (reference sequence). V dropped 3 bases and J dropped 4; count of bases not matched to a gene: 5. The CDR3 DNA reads TGTGCCAGCAGCTTTTTGGGACAGCGTAATGAAAAACTGTTTTTT. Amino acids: CASSFLGQRNEKLFF.

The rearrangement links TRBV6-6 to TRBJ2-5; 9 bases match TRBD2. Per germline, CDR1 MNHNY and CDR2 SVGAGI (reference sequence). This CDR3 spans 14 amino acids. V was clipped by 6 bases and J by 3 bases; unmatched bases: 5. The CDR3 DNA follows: TGTGCCAGCAGGCTGACTAGCGGAAAAGAGACCCAGTACTTC. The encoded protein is CASRLTSGKETQYF.

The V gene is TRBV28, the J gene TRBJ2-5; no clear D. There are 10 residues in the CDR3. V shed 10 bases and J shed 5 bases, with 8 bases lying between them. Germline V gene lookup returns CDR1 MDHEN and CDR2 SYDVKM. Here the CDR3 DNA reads TGTGCCAAAGAAACGGAGACCCAGTACTTC. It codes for CAKETETQYF.

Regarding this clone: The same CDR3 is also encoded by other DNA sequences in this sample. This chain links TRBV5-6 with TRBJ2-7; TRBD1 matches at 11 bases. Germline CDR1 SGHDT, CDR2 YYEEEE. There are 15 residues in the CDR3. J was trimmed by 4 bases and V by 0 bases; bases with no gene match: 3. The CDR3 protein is CASSLGGQGAYEQYF. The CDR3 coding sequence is TGTGCCAGCAGCTTGGGTGGACAGGGGGCTTACGAGCAGTACTTC.

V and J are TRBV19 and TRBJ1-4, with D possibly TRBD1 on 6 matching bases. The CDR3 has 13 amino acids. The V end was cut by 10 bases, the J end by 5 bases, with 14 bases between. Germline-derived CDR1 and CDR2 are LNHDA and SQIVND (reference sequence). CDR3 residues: CATKTGLNEKLFF. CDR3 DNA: TGTGCCACCAAGACAGGCCTAAATGAAAAACTGTTTTTT.

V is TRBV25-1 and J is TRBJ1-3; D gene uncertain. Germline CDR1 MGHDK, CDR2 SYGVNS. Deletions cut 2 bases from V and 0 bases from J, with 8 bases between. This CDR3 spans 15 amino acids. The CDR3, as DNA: TGTGCCAGCAGTGAAGGCCCGAGCTCTGGAAACACCATATATTTT. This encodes CASSEGPSSGNTIYF.

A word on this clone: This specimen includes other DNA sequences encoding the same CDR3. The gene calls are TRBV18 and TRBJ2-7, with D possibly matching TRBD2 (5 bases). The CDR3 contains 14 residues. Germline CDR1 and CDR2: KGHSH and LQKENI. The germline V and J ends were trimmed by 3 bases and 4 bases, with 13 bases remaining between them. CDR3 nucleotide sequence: TGTGCCAGCTCACCCCGGACGGGATCATACGAGCAGTACTTC. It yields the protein CASSPRTGSYEQYF.

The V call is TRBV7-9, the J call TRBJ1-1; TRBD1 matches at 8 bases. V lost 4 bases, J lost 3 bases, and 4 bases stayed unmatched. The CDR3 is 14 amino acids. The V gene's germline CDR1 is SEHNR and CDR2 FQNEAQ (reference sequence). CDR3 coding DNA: TGTGCCAGCAGCTGGACAGGGACGCACACTGAAGCTTTCTTT. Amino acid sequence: CASSWTGTHTEAFF. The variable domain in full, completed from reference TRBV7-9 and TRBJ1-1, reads DTGVSQNPRHKITKRGQNVTFRCDPISEHNRLYWYRQTLGQGPEFLTYFQNEAQLEKSRLLSDRFSAERPKGSFSTLEIQRTEQGDSAMYLCASSWTGTHTEAFFGQGTRLTVV.